This passage covers 15 T cell receptor beta chains from one sample sequenced in a study of T cell changes during pregnancy in multiple sclerosis. Measured with immunoSEQ multiplex PCR; TCRdb has only the in-frame clones, and not every one. This repertoire shows around 58,000 clones, 91% found once; its top ten account for roughly 0.48%. Sample: CD4+ T cells from peripheral blood mononuclear cells, taken after pregnancy. The receptors stem from a female donor in good health, enrolled as a control in a pregnancy study.

This chain links TRBV21-1 with TRBJ1-3; the table assigns TRBD1, which was not confirmed against the DNA. TRBV21-1 is flagged as a pseudogene. This CDR3 comprises 17 residues. For the CDR3, the DNA is TGTGCCAGCAGCATAGCAAGACAGGTGATATCTGGAAACACCATATATTTT. This sequence encodes CASSIARQVISGNTIYF.

A word on this clone: This sample includes further DNA sequences coding for the same CDR3. V is TRBV5-1 and J is TRBJ2-7; 7 nucleotides align to TRBD1. The CDR3 consists of 15 residues. From germline, CDR1 is SGHRS and CDR2 YFSETQ. V shed 2 bases and J 0 bases; nucleotides not matched to a gene: 5. DNA for the CDR3: TGCGCCAGCAGCTTTGGACAGGCGAGCTCCTACGAGCAGTACTTC. Residues: CASSFGQASSYEQYF.

CDR3 coding DNA: TGTGCCAGTAGTACCCGGGACAGGGGGCGCGGGAGTGAAAAACTGTTTTTT. Protein sequence: CASSTRDRGRGSEKLFF. The V gene is TRBV19, the J gene TRBJ1-4, with 12 nucleotides matching TRBD1. J was trimmed by 7 bases and V by 4 bases; bases with no gene match: 10. CDR1 is LNHDA, CDR2 SQIVND, per germline (reference sequence). This CDR3 comprises 17 residues.

This clone appeared a single time. The chain couples TRBV5-4 to TRBJ1-5; 9 bases map to TRBD1. This CDR3 spans 17 amino acids. CDR1 and CDR2 (germline): SGHNT, YYREEE (reference sequence). J was trimmed by 0 bases and V by 5 bases; bases with no gene match: 9. The DNA for the CDR3 is TGTGCCAGCAGAAAACAAGGACAGGGGCATAGCAATCAGCCCCAGCATTTT. Amino acids: CASRKQGQGHSNQPQHF.

V gene TRBV6-1 combines with J gene TRBJ2-6; D unclear. The CDR3 covers 16 residues. Looked up from germline, CDR1 is MNHNS and CDR2 is SASEGT. Trimming pared 1 base from V and 0 bases from J, leaving 7 bases between. CDR3 in amino acids: CASSEGRPSGANVLTF. CDR3 DNA sequence: TGTGCCAGCAGTGAAGGGCGGCCCTCTGGGGCCAACGTCCTGACTTTC.

The chain joins TRBV7-8 to TRBJ1-2; maybe TRBD1 (5 bases). Germline V lookup: CDR1 SGHVS, CDR2 FQNEAQ. The CDR3 runs to 13 residues. Trimming took 4 bases from V and 3 from J, leaving 9 bases between them. CDR3 in amino acids: CASSSGGDYGYTF. The DNA of the CDR3 is TGTGCCAGCAGCTCTGGGGGGGACTATGGCTACACCTTC. The full variable domain, completed using reference TRBV7-8 and TRBJ1-2, is GAGVSQSPRYKVAKRGQDVALRCDPISGHVSLFWYQQALGQGPEFLTYFQNEAQLDKSGLPSDRFFAERPEGSVSTLKIQRTQQEDSAVYLCASSSGGDYGYTFGSGTRLTVV.

The J gene is TRBJ1-6, the V gene TRBV19; 8 nucleotides align to TRBD1. The CDR3 is 15 residues long. CDR1 and CDR2 from the germline V gene are LNHDA and SQIVND (reference sequence). After removal of 5 bases from V and 6 bases from J, the junction contained 6 bases not matched to a gene. In nucleotides, the CDR3 is TGTGCCAGTAGTCCGGAAGGACAGGGTAATTCACCCCTCCACTTT. Its protein is CASSPEGQGNSPLHF.

The rearrangement uses TRBV9 and TRBJ2-2, with D perhaps TRBD1 (5 bases). The CDR3 contains 14 residues. Germline loops: CDR1 SGDLS, CDR2 YYNGEE. Trimming took 5 bases from V and 1 from J, leaving 9 bases between them. The CDR3 sequence is CASRGRENTGELFF. CDR3 in DNA: TGTGCCAGCAGGGGCAGGGAGAACACCGGGGAGCTGTTTTTT.

This clone was counted once. This chain connects TRBV19 to TRBJ2-5; TRBD1 matches at 9 bases. The CDR3 has 16 residues. V lost 4 bases to trimming and J lost 3 bases; unmatched junction nucleotides: 9. In germline, CDR1 is LNHDA, CDR2 SQIVND (reference sequence). CDR3 coding DNA: TGTGCCAGTAGTAGCCCACCGGGACAGGGAAAAGAGACCCAGTACTTC. Residues: CASSSPPGQGKETQYF. The full variable domain, with the rest looked up from reference TRBV19 and TRBJ2-5, is DGGITQSPKYLFRKEGQNVTLSCEQNLNHDAMYWYRQDPGQGLRLIYYSQIVNDFQKGDIAEGYSVSREKKESFPLTVTSAQKNPTAFYLCASSSPPGQGKETQYFGPGTRLLVL.

This clone was seen only a few times. The genes are TRBV18 and TRBJ1-5, with 7 bases aligning to TRBD1. V lost 6 bases to trimming and J lost 0 bases; unmatched junction nucleotides: 5. The CDR3 has 15 residues. Germline V gives CDR1 KGHSH, CDR2 LQKENI. CDR3: CASSRQGYSNQPQHF. The CDR3 bases are TGTGCCAGCTCTCGACAGGGCTATAGCAATCAGCCCCAGCATTTT.

This clone was recorded a few times. V is TRBV7-2 and J is TRBJ1-5; a possible D gene is TRBD1 (6 bases). The CDR3 is 13 residues long. V lost 5 bases and J 4 bases, leaving 9 bases between the germline ends. Germline V gene data show CDR1 as SGHTA and CDR2 as FQGNSA. CDR3 amino acids: CASSLQGNQPQHF. CDR3 DNA: TGTGCCAGCAGCCTCCAGGGGAATCAGCCCCAGCATTTT.

This chain uses TRBV30 with TRBJ1-3; D is ambiguous. Germline V gene data show CDR1 as GTSNPN and CDR2 as SVGIG (reference sequence). Trimming removed 2 bases at V and 0 bases at J, with 8 bases between. The CDR3 totals 14 residues. The CDR3 bases are TGTGCCTGGAGTCACAGCCTCTCTGGAAACACCATATATTTT. This gives the protein CAWSHSLSGNTIYF.

This clone appeared a few times. This chain connects TRBV9 to TRBJ1-5; TRBD1 is a possible D gene (6 bases). The CDR3 runs to 15 residues. Trimming cost V 0 bases and J 2 bases, with 9 bases left between them. Germline CDR1 SGDLS, CDR2 YYNGEE. CDR3 DNA sequence: TGTGCCAGCAGCGTAGGACAGGAGGGCAATCAGCCCCAGCATTTT. Its protein product is CASSVGQEGNQPQHF.

The chain uses TRBV15 and TRBJ2-2, with a possible D match to TRBD1 (7 bases). V was pared by 4 bases and J by 4 bases, with 13 bases between. CDR3 length equals 15 residues. Germline V gene data show CDR1 as LNHNV and CDR2 as YYDKDF (reference sequence). This chain's CDR3 is CATSNRQGGTGELFF. The CDR3 DNA reads as TGTGCCACCAGCAATAGACAGGGAGGCACCGGGGAGCTGTTTTTT.

The rearrangement uses TRBV4-3 and TRBJ1-1, with D unresolved. CDR1 and CDR2 (germline): LGHNA, YSLEER. The CDR3 has 15 amino acids. Trimming left V 1 base short and J 1 base short, with 10 bases between. The CDR3 sequence: CASSQALYGNTEAFF. CDR3 DNA: TGCGCCAGCAGCCAAGCTCTATATGGGAACACTGAAGCTTTCTTT.